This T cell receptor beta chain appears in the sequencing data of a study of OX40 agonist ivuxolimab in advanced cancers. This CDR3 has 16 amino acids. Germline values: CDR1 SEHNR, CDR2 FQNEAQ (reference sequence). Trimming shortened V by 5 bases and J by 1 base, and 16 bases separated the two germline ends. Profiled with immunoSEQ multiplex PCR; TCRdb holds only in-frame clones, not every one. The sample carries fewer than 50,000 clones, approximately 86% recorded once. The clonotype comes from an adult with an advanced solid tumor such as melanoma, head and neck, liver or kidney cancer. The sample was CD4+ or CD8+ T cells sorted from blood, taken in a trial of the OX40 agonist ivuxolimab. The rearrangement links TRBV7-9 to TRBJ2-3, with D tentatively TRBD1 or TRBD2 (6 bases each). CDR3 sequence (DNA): TGTGCCAGCAGCAACCTCCCGGGGGCGGGCACAGATACGCAGTATTTT. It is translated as CASSNLPGAGTDTQYF.